This is a list of T cell receptor beta chains from one sample in a study of blood T cells in healthy people across ages. Via MiXCR, TCRdb re-called the 5' RACE reads, giving one row per CDR3 protein. The sample records 380,000 or so distinct CDR3 sequences, 45% to 65% being singletons. Sequences were obtained from blood. The receptors come from a man in his 60s in good health. Both conserved end residues are part of each CDR3. D genes are given only for firm matches.

D	V	J	CDR3
TRBD2	TRBV20-1	TRBJ2-3	CSAPPTSVTDTQYF
-	TRBV29-1	TRBJ2-3	CSAGAPWGTDTQYF
TRBD1	TRBV10-2	TRBJ2-3	CASSGQGGTDTQYF
TRBD2	TRBV12-3/TRBV12-4	-	CASRGLAVLNEQYF
-	TRBV4-2	TRBJ1-4	CASSQDARLGEKLFF
TRBD2	TRBV7-2	TRBJ2-5	CASSPAGESGEQYF
TRBD2	TRBV29-1	TRBJ2-1	CSIGLAGSCNEQFF
-	TRBV4-1	-	CASSQESHWGNEQYF
TRBD1	TRBV7-2	TRBJ2-7	CASSLDRGREEQYF
TRBD1	TRBV4-2	TRBJ2-7	CASSQGQGPSYEQYF
TRBD2	TRBV12-3/TRBV12-4	TRBJ2-5	CASSGGGNEETQYF
-	TRBV12-3/TRBV12-4	TRBJ2-3	CASRSASLSTDTQYF
-	TRBV7-9	TRBJ2-3	CASSFEGLTDTQYF
-	TRBV12-3/TRBV12-4	TRBJ1-6	CASSRWAVSSSYNSPLHF
-	TRBV3-1	TRBJ2-1	CASSPSGIDHEQFF
-	TRBV5-5	TRBJ2-1	CASSSQLNEQFF
-	TRBV6-1	-	CASSEGGVKVSYEQYF
TRBD2	TRBV19	TRBJ2-1	CASSPRSSGSRNEQFF
-	TRBV20-1	TRBJ1-2	CSAKDRDLLGYTF
-	TRBV27	TRBJ2-1	CASSLSGAGYNEQFF
-	TRBV5-1	TRBJ2-5	CASSSTSFNEQYF
-	TRBV9	TRBJ2-7	CASSVSGQPHEQYF
-	TRBV24-1	TRBJ2-3	CATSGNRGTDTQYF
TRBD1	TRBV29-1	TRBJ2-3	CSVGQGVSSDTQYF
TRBD2	TRBV6-1	TRBJ2-3	CASSPAGGEIRYF
TRBD1	TRBV28	TRBJ1-2	CASSFGQGAFGYTF
TRBD1	TRBV25-1	-	CASSRGTGTSEQYF
-	TRBV11-2	TRBJ1-2	CASSLGGGTANYGYTF
-	TRBV9	TRBJ2-3	CASNTDTQYF
-	TRBV20-1	TRBJ2-3	CSARGPGRKRTDTQYF
-	TRBV20-1	TRBJ1-1	CSARDLPGTEAFF
-	TRBV20-1	TRBJ2-5	CSADRLQETQYF
-	TRBV7-2	TRBJ2-7	CASSLQGSPYEQYF
-	TRBV6-2/TRBV6-3	-	CASSYSSAPGASSYNEQYF
TRBD2	TRBV4-1	TRBJ2-1	CASSQVKDSGSSNEQFF
-	TRBV18	TRBJ1-2	CASSDDRNYGYTF
-	TRBV20-1	TRBJ2-2	CSARKGAHTGELFF
TRBD2	TRBV11-1	TRBJ2-5	CASSSFLGLAEGGGLGYEQYF
TRBD1	TRBV9	TRBJ2-1	CASSPRDSSYNEQFF
-	TRBV5-1	TRBJ2-4	CASSLNEDIQYF
TRBD2	TRBV7-8	TRBJ2-1	CASSLASAVAGGLSYNEQFF
TRBD2	TRBV20-1	-	CSARRDYQETQFF
-	TRBV12-3/TRBV12-4	TRBJ2-6	CASKITGSGANVLTF
-	TRBV7-6	TRBJ2-3	CASSLTISGVNTQYF
-	TRBV4-1	TRBJ2-6	CASSQEPSGVDSGANVLTF
TRBD2	TRBV6-2/TRBV6-3	TRBJ2-7	CASSLSGNYEQYF
TRBD1	TRBV28	TRBJ2-5	CASSLIPDRGKTQYF
-	TRBV18	TRBJ1-1	CASRRDPTSGTEAFF
TRBD2	TRBV7-9	-	CASSLLGTSGYEQYF
-	TRBV20-1	TRBJ1-2	CSARDPGNGYTF
-	TRBV5-1	TRBJ1-2	CASSLGARTEWGYTF
-	TRBV4-3	TRBJ2-1	CASSQDYSSPSYNEQFF